This is a list of T cell receptor beta chains from one sample in a study of shared clonotypes between healthy human individuals. The table came from immunoSEQ multiplex PCR; TCRdb's copy has only in-frame clones and leaves some out. In the table there are under 2.5 million clones, just under 95% of which are singletons. Sequencing was performed on naive CD4+ T cells from PBMCs. These receptors were taken from a man aged 18 to 29 in good health. Some clones in this sample may be carry-over from other donors' samples. CDR3s include the opening cysteine and the closing phenylalanine or tryptophan. A D gene is named only where the DNA matches it firmly. Part of the rows lack a size; the others show once, few, many or a class for expanded clones.

>.|.|TRBJ2-7|TRBV6-5
TGTGCCAGCAGTTACTCGGGTAGCCACGAGCAGTACTTC
CASSYSGSHEQYF
>TRBD2|once|TRBJ2-6|TRBV28
TGTGCCAGCAGCCAGGGAGGGACTGCCCTCTCTGGGGCCAACGTCCTGACTTTC
CASSQGGTALSGANVLTF
>TRBD2|.|TRBJ2-3|TRBV5-1
TGCGCCAGCAGCTTGGGCCGTCTAGCGGGAGACCCAGATACGCAGTATTTT
CASSLGRLAGDPDTQYF
>.|.|TRBJ2-2|TRBV28
TGTGCCAGCAGTTTACCCGCCCTGAACACCGGGGAGCTGTTTTTT
CASSLPALNTGELFF
>.|.|TRBJ1-2|TRBV28
TGTGCCAGCAGTTTATCCAAGTTTGGGAACACCTTC
CASSLSKFGNTF
>.|.|TRBJ1-1|TRBV2
TGTGCCAGCAGACTCCTCCCTACTGAAGCTTTCTTT
CASRLLPTEAFF
>.|.|TRBJ1-4|TRBV9
TGTGCCAGCAGCCGATCTCCGGGTCAAACAACTAATGAAAAACTGTTTTTT
CASSRSPGQTTNEKLFF
>.|few|TRBJ1-5|TRBV6-4
TGTGCCAGCAGCGCCACAGTATCTGGTCAGCCCCAGCATTTT
CASSATVSGQPQHF
>.|.|TRBJ2-5|TRBV14
TGTGCCAGCAGCCCGCCGGAGGGGACCCAGTACTTC
CASSPPEGTQYF
>.|.|TRBJ1-2|TRBV30
TGTGCCTGGAGTGGAATGAACCCTGGGGGCTACACCTTC
CAWSGMNPGGYTF